These T cell receptor beta chains were read from a single sample in a study of cytomegalovirus exposure and HLA in healthy donors. The table came from immunoSEQ multiplex PCR; TCRdb's copy has only in-frame clones and leaves some out. In the table there are under 200,000 clones, 81% of which are singletons. Sequencing input: PBMCs. These receptors came from a woman aged 30 to 39 in good health and CMV-seronegative. The CDR3 runs from the conserved cysteine through the conserved F or W. The D gene is left open where the match is weak. Some rows have no size entry. The others give once, few or many, or a class for an expanded clone.

v_gene: TRBV30
j_gene: TRBJ2-6
abundance: .
d_gene: TRBD1
CDR3nt: TGTGCCTGGGGACGGGACAGCCACGTCTCTGGGGCCAACGTCCTGACTTTC
CDR3aa: CAWGRDSHVSGANVLTF

v_gene: TRBV9
j_gene: TRBJ1-4
abundance: .
d_gene: .
CDR3nt: TGTGCCAGCTCCGGGGAGAATGAAAAACTGTTTTTT
CDR3aa: CASSGENEKLFF

v_gene: TRBV15
j_gene: TRBJ2-7
abundance: .
d_gene: TRBD2
CDR3nt: TGTGCCACCAGCAGAGATCTGGCGGGAGTTGGCTACGAGCAGTACTTC
CDR3aa: CATSRDLAGVGYEQYF

v_gene: TRBV19
j_gene: TRBJ1-1
abundance: .
d_gene: .
CDR3nt: TGTGCCAGTGGCCCGACAGCATCGGGCACTGAAGCTTTCTTT
CDR3aa: CASGPTASGTEAFF

v_gene: TRBV19
j_gene: TRBJ2-1
abundance: .
d_gene: TRBD2
CDR3nt: TGTGCCAGTAGTATGGGGACTAGCGGGATTTATGAGCAGTTCTTC
CDR3aa: CASSMGTSGIYEQFF

v_gene: TRBV16
j_gene: TRBJ2-5
abundance: once
d_gene: .
CDR3nt: TGTGCCAGCAGCCCCCAAGGCAGGCTCCTATGGGCGACCCAGTACTTC
CDR3aa: CASSPQGRLLWATQYF

v_gene: TRBV7-8
j_gene: TRBJ2-3
abundance: .
d_gene: .
CDR3nt: TGTGCCAGCAGCTTTCTTGGACAAACAAACACAGATACGCAGTATTTT
CDR3aa: CASSFLGQTNTDTQYF

v_gene: TRBV4-1
j_gene: TRBJ2-7
abundance: many
d_gene: .
CDR3nt: TGCGCCAGCAGCCAATCTGACAGACCCTACGAGCAGTACTTC
CDR3aa: CASSQSDRPYEQYF

v_gene: TRBV18
j_gene: TRBJ2-1
abundance: .
d_gene: TRBD2
CDR3nt: TGTGCCAGCTCACCCCCCGGGACTAGCGGGAGAGATGAGCAGTTCTTC
CDR3aa: CASSPPGTSGRDEQFF

v_gene: TRBV19
j_gene: TRBJ2-7
abundance: .
d_gene: .
CDR3nt: TGTGCCAGTAGTCCCGGAGGGAGCAGGACGTACGAGCAGTACTTC
CDR3aa: CASSPGGSRTYEQYF

v_gene: TRBV30
j_gene: TRBJ2-7
abundance: .
d_gene: .
CDR3nt: TGTGCCTGGAGTGTAGCCCGGGGAAAGCAGTACTTC
CDR3aa: CAWSVARGKQYF

v_gene: TRBV9
j_gene: TRBJ2-3
abundance: .
d_gene: TRBD2
CDR3nt: TGTGCCACGCAGCGGGATACCACAGATACGCAGTATTTT
CDR3aa: CATQRDTTDTQYF

v_gene: TRBV9
j_gene: TRBJ2-3
abundance: .
d_gene: TRBD1
CDR3nt: TGTGCCAGCAGCGTAGGGCAGGGACAGAGCACAGATACGCAGTATTTT
CDR3aa: CASSVGQGQSTDTQYF

v_gene: TRBV30
j_gene: TRBJ2-7
abundance: .
d_gene: TRBD1
CDR3nt: TGTGCCTGCCCCTCCCGCGGGACAGGGGTTCCCTACGAGCAGTACTTC
CDR3aa: CACPSRGTGVPYEQYF

v_gene: TRBV7-2
j_gene: TRBJ1-5
abundance: .
d_gene: .
CDR3nt: TGTGCCAGCAGCTTAGGGGGGCGCGCAGGCCAGCCCCAGCATTTT
CDR3aa: CASSLGGRAGQPQHF

v_gene: TRBV29-1
j_gene: TRBJ2-2
abundance: .
d_gene: TRBD2
CDR3nt: TGCAGCGTTCTTGTTAGCGGGGGTAACACCGGGGAGCTGTTTTTT
CDR3aa: CSVLVSGGNTGELFF

v_gene: TRBV28
j_gene: TRBJ2-2
abundance: .
d_gene: .
CDR3nt: TGTGCCAGTCAACGGGTCCCGAACACCGGGGAGCTGTTTTTT
CDR3aa: CASQRVPNTGELFF

v_gene: TRBV21-1
j_gene: TRBJ2-1
abundance: few
d_gene: .
CDR3nt: TGTGCCAGCAGCAAATGGGAAGCGGGAGGAAGGGTTGAGCAGTTCTTC
CDR3aa: CASSKWEAGGRVEQFF

v_gene: TRBV5-6
j_gene: TRBJ2-7
abundance: .
d_gene: .
CDR3nt: TGTGCCAGCAGCTTGGGGGGCCCGGGCCCCGTAGGGGAGCAGTACTTC
CDR3aa: CASSLGGPGPVGEQYF

v_gene: TRBV6-6
j_gene: TRBJ2-7
abundance: .
d_gene: TRBD1
CDR3nt: TGTGCCAGCAGAATCTGGGACAGCGCCTACGAGCAGTACTTC
CDR3aa: CASRIWDSAYEQYF

v_gene: TRBV10-3
j_gene: TRBJ1-5
abundance: .
d_gene: .
CDR3nt: TGTGCCACCGCAGGGCAAACTGATCAGCCCCAGCATTTT
CDR3aa: CATAGQTDQPQHF

v_gene: TRBV5-1
j_gene: TRBJ1-4
abundance: .
d_gene: .
CDR3nt: TGCGCCAGCAGCTTGCAGCGGGCAACTAATGAAAAACTGTTTTTT
CDR3aa: CASSLQRATNEKLFF

v_gene: TRBV14
j_gene: TRBJ2-2
abundance: .
d_gene: .
CDR3nt: TGTGCCAGCAGCCAAGATCGACAGGTGAACACCGGGGAGCTGTTTTTT
CDR3aa: CASSQDRQVNTGELFF

v_gene: TRBV7-9
j_gene: TRBJ1-4
abundance: once
d_gene: .
CDR3nt: TGTGCCAGCAGCTTATCAGGGTCCGATGAAAAACTGTTTTTT
CDR3aa: CASSLSGSDEKLFF

v_gene: TRBV30
j_gene: TRBJ2-7
abundance: few
d_gene: .
CDR3nt: TGTGCCTGGAGTGCAAGGGGTCCGTACGAGCAGTACTTC
CDR3aa: CAWSARGPYEQYF

v_gene: TRBV14
j_gene: TRBJ1-3
abundance: .
d_gene: TRBD1
CDR3nt: TGTGCCAGCAGCCAAGTCCGGACAGGGGCGGACACCATATATTTT
CDR3aa: CASSQVRTGADTIYF

v_gene: TRBV6-1
j_gene: TRBJ2-7
abundance: once
d_gene: .
CDR3nt: TGTGCCAGCAGTTCCTACAGGGACGAGCAGTACTTC
CDR3aa: CASSSYRDEQYF

v_gene: TRBV7-9
j_gene: TRBJ1-1
abundance: .
d_gene: TRBD1
CDR3nt: TGTGCCCTCGGAGAGGGGGCGTACACACTGATGCCTGAAGCTTTCTTT
CDR3aa: CALGEGAYTLMPEAFF

v_gene: TRBV15
j_gene: TRBJ1-5
abundance: .
d_gene: .
CDR3nt: TGTGCCACCAGCAGAGATCGAGGCAATCAGCCCCAGCATTTT
CDR3aa: CATSRDRGNQPQHF

v_gene: TRBV4-1
j_gene: TRBJ2-7
abundance: .
d_gene: TRBD2
CDR3nt: TGCGCCAGCAGCCAAGATAATAGCGGGAGAGGATACGAGCAGTACTTC
CDR3aa: CASSQDNSGRGYEQYF

v_gene: TRBV5-6
j_gene: TRBJ1-6
abundance: .
d_gene: .
CDR3nt: TGTGCCAGCAGCTCGTTTGGGGGGGGAAAGAATAATTCACCCCTCCACTTT
CDR3aa: CASSSFGGGKNNSPLHF

v_gene: TRBV4-1
j_gene: TRBJ2-7
abundance: .
d_gene: TRBD2
CDR3nt: TGCGCCAGCAGCCTACTAGCGGGTCCCCAACAGGCCCACTACGAGCAGTACTTC
CDR3aa: CASSLLAGPQQAHYEQYF

v_gene: TRBV4-1
j_gene: TRBJ2-1
abundance: few
d_gene: .
CDR3nt: TGCGCCAGCAGCGGGGGCGTCTCCTACAATGAGCAGTTCTTC
CDR3aa: CASSGGVSYNEQFF

v_gene: TRBV4-2
j_gene: TRBJ2-7
abundance: .
d_gene: .
CDR3nt: TGTGCCAGCAGCCAGTTAATCCGGGGGGCCTCCTACGAGCAGTACTTC
CDR3aa: CASSQLIRGASYEQYF

v_gene: TRBV6-1
j_gene: TRBJ1-2
abundance: many
d_gene: .
CDR3nt: TGTGCCAGCAGTGAACATACCCACGGCGGGCGGGGCTACACCTTC
CDR3aa: CASSEHTHGGRGYTF

v_gene: TRBV7-9
j_gene: TRBJ2-7
abundance: few
d_gene: TRBD1
CDR3nt: TGTGCCAGCAGCGTGGCCGGAAGACAGGGATCGTCCTACGAGCAGTACTTC
CDR3aa: CASSVAGRQGSSYEQYF

v_gene: TRBV6-1
j_gene: TRBJ1-5
abundance: few
d_gene: .
CDR3nt: TGTGCCAGCAGTGAAGAGGGGGGGCATCAGCCCCAGCATTTT
CDR3aa: CASSEEGGHQPQHF

v_gene: TRBV30
j_gene: TRBJ2-7
abundance: .
d_gene: TRBD1
CDR3nt: TGTGCCTGGAAATGGGGACAGCACTCCTACGAGCAGTACTTC
CDR3aa: CAWKWGQHSYEQYF

v_gene: TRBV25-1
j_gene: TRBJ1-6
abundance: few
d_gene: TRBD1
CDR3nt: TGTGCCAGCAGTGGAGGGGGACAGGTGGCTTCACCCCTCCACTTT
CDR3aa: CASSGGGQVASPLHF

v_gene: TRBV30
j_gene: TRBJ2-1
abundance: .
d_gene: TRBD2
CDR3nt: TGTGCCTGGAAGACTAGCGGGATCAATGAGCAGTTCTTC
CDR3aa: CAWKTSGINEQFF

v_gene: TRBV7-6
j_gene: TRBJ2-6
abundance: .
d_gene: .
CDR3nt: TGTGCCAGCAGCTTAGTCAATTCTGGGGCCAACGTCCTGACTTTC
CDR3aa: CASSLVNSGANVLTF

v_gene: TRBV29-1
j_gene: TRBJ2-1
abundance: once
d_gene: TRBD1
CDR3nt: TGCAGCTCCCAGGGGGTCTCCTACAATGAGCAGTTCTTC
CDR3aa: CSSQGVSYNEQFF

v_gene: TRBV5-1
j_gene: TRBJ2-3
abundance: .
d_gene: TRBD2
CDR3nt: TGCGCCAGCAGCTCTCGCGTTAGCGGGGGGGCCAACACAGATACGCAGTATTTT
CDR3aa: CASSSRVSGGANTDTQYF

v_gene: TRBV15
j_gene: TRBJ2-7
abundance: .
d_gene: TRBD1
CDR3nt: TGTGCCACCACCGGGGACAGGCGCGAGCAGTACTTC
CDR3aa: CATTGDRREQYF

v_gene: TRBV7-9
j_gene: TRBJ2-7
abundance: .
d_gene: .
CDR3nt: TGTGCCAGCAGCAACGAGGCCGACTACGAGCAGTACTTC
CDR3aa: CASSNEADYEQYF

v_gene: TRBV19
j_gene: TRBJ2-5
abundance: .
d_gene: TRBD1
CDR3nt: TGTGCCAGTAGTCGACAGGGGGCTTACCAAGAGACCCAGTACTTC
CDR3aa: CASSRQGAYQETQYF

v_gene: TRBV30
j_gene: TRBJ1-1
abundance: .
d_gene: .
CDR3nt: TGTGCCCGGTGGAGGGTCGAGAGTGAAGCTTTCTTT
CDR3aa: CARWRVESEAFF

v_gene: TRBV19
j_gene: TRBJ1-4
abundance: .
d_gene: .
CDR3nt: TGTGCCAGTAGTATGGGCAGGGTGAGGGAAAAACTGTTTTTT
CDR3aa: CASSMGRVREKLFF

v_gene: TRBV2
j_gene: TRBJ2-7
abundance: .
d_gene: .
CDR3nt: TGTGCCGGAAGCGGGTTCCGAATTTACGAGCAGTACTTC
CDR3aa: CAGSGFRIYEQYF

v_gene: TRBV19
j_gene: TRBJ2-6
abundance: .
d_gene: TRBD1
CDR3nt: TGTGCCAGTAGTATGGGGAGGGACAGGGTAGCCGGGGCCAACGTCCTGACTTTC
CDR3aa: CASSMGRDRVAGANVLTF

v_gene: TRBV28
j_gene: TRBJ2-3
abundance: .
d_gene: .
CDR3nt: TGTGCCAGCAGTATACTCACAGATACGCAGTATTTT
CDR3aa: CASSILTDTQYF

v_gene: TRBV30
j_gene: TRBJ1-3
abundance: .
d_gene: .
CDR3nt: TGTGCCTGGAGCCCACCCAAGGGGGTGACTGGAAACACCATATATTTT
CDR3aa: CAWSPPKGVTGNTIYF

v_gene: TRBV6-1
j_gene: TRBJ1-5
abundance: many
d_gene: TRBD1
CDR3nt: TGTGCCAGCAGTGCGGTGACAGGGAGTAATCAGCCCCAGCATTTT
CDR3aa: CASSAVTGSNQPQHF

v_gene: TRBV7-3
j_gene: TRBJ2-2
abundance: .
d_gene: .
CDR3nt: TGTGCCAGCAGCCCCCTCGGGGCAGGGGAGGAGCTGTTTTTT
CDR3aa: CASSPLGAGEELFF

v_gene: TRBV4-2
j_gene: TRBJ2-6
abundance: .
d_gene: TRBD2
CDR3nt: TGTGCCAGCAGCCAAGCGACTAGCGGGGGACTGTCTGGGGCCAACGTCCTGACTTTC
CDR3aa: CASSQATSGGLSGANVLTF

v_gene: TRBV7-9
j_gene: TRBJ1-1
abundance: .
d_gene: .
CDR3nt: TGTGCCAGCACACTACCTTCGGACACTGAAGCTTTCTTT
CDR3aa: CASTLPSDTEAFF

v_gene: TRBV5-1
j_gene: TRBJ1-3
abundance: .
d_gene: TRBD1
CDR3nt: TGCGCCAGCAGCACGACAGGGGATGGAAACACCATATATTTT
CDR3aa: CASSTTGDGNTIYF